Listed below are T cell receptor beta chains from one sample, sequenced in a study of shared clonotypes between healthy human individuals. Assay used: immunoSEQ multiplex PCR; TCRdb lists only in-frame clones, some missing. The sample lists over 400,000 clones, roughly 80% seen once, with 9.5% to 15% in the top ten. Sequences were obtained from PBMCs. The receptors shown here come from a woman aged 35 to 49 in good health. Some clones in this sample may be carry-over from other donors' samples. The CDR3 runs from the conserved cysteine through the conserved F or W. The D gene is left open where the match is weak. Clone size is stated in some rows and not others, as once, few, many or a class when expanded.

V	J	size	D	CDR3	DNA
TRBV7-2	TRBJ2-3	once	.	CASSLVGGGSPDTQYF	TGTGCCAGCAGCTTAGTAGGAGGGGGAAGTCCAGATACGCAGTATTTT
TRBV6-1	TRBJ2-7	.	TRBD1	CASSEGDRDEQYF	TGTGCCAGCAGTGAGGGGGACAGGGACGAGCAGTACTTC
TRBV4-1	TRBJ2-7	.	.	CASSQALVAKSSYEQYF	TGCGCCAGCAGCCAAGCTCTCGTTGCGAAGAGCTCCTACGAGCAGTACTTC
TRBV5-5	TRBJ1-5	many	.	CASSGGAVNSNQPQHF	TGTGCCAGCAGCGGGGGGGCGGTCAATAGCAATCAGCCCCAGCATTTT
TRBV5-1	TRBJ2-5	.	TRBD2	CASSVSGGRETQYF	TGCGCCAGCAGCGTATCGGGAGGGAGAGAGACCCAGTACTTC
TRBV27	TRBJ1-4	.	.	CASSPQVMEKLFF	TGTGCCAGCAGCCCCCAGGTTATGGAAAAACTGTTTTTT
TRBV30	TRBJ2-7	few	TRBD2	CAWTSGTSYEQYF	TGTGCCTGGACTAGCGGGACCTCCTACGAGCAGTACTTC
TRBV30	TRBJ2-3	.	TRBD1	CAWSVKGASDTQYF	TGTGCCTGGAGTGTAAAGGGGGCATCAGATACGCAGTATTTT
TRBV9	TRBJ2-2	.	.	CASSVGDSQNTGELFF	TGTGCCAGCAGCGTAGGTGATAGCCAGAACACCGGGGAGCTGTTTTTT
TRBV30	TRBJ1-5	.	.	CAWSTGTPSAPQHF	TGTGCCTGGAGTACGGGGACTCCTTCTGCACCCCAGCATTTT
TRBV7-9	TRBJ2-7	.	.	CASSPRDWAYEQYF	TGTGCCAGCAGCCCCCGGGATTGGGCCTACGAGCAGTACTTC